This T cell receptor beta chain emerged from a study of T cells expressing NK-cell markers. Germline CDR1 and CDR2: SEHNR and FQNEAQ (reference sequence). The CDR3 runs to 14 residues. Each CDR3 protein gets one entry in TCRdb, which reprocessed the 5' RACE reads and gives no DNA. This sample's clone table lists some 500,000 distinct CDR3 sequences. V is TRBV7-9 and J is TRBJ2-1; there is no DNA to check the TCRdb D call of TRBD2. This clonotype originated in a woman aged 45-65 years in good health. Sample: blood T cells: a sorted CD56 or NKG2C T cell subset, CD4+ or CD8+ T cells, or bulk PBMC T cells (not recorded which). CDR3 in amino acids: CASSSAGVDNEQFF. Supplemented by reference TRBV7-9 and TRBJ2-1, the full variable domain reads DTGVSQNPRHKITKRGQNVTFRCDPISEHNRLYWYRQTLGQGPEFLTYFQNEAQLEKSRLLSDRFSAERPKGSFSTLEIQRTEQGDSAMYLCASSSAGVDNEQFFGPGTRLTVL.